Following are 21 T cell receptor beta chains from one sample sequenced in a study of blood T cell repertoires in COVID-19 (dated by TCRdb to about 2020). Receptor amplification or capture employed the immunoSEQ multiplex PCR assay. In its TCRdb copy, this immuneACCESS table keeps in-frame sequences only and misses some clones. Where compared with another copy, unresolved V genes explain less than half of these, and the others have no known cause. The sample contains around 95,000 clones, about 84% of them found a single time. The top ten hold around 13% of the sample. Sequencing was performed on peripheral blood. These receptors came from a human donor in a cohort sampled during active COVID-19.

This clone was observed once. The genes are TRBV29-1 and TRBJ1-4; a possible D gene is TRBD1 (6 bases). The CDR3 extends over 12 amino acids. Trimming shortened V by 7 bases and J by 8 bases, and 14 bases separated the two germline ends. Germline CDR1 SQVTM, CDR2 ANQGSEA. The CDR3 sequence: CSAGGAEEKLFF. The CDR3 nucleotides read TGCAGCGCTGGGGGGGCAGAGGAAAAACTGTTTTTT. Drawing the rest from reference TRBV29-1 and TRBJ1-4, the complete variable domain is SAVISQKPSRDICQRGTSLTIQCQVDSQVTMMFWYRQQPGQSLTLIATANQGSEATYESGFVIDKFPISRPNLTFSTLTVSNMSPEDSSIYLCSAGGAEEKLFFGSGTQLSVL.

J is TRBJ2-2 and V is TRBV7-9; 8 bases are shared with TRBD1. Looked up from germline, CDR1 is SEHNR and CDR2 is FQNEAQ (reference sequence). This CDR3 has 14 amino acids. Trimming removed 6 bases from V and 11 bases from J; junction bases left unmatched: 11. This CDR3 is CASSFLQGASELFF. The CDR3 region has the DNA TGTGCCAGCAGTTTCCTCCAGGGGGCTAGTGAGCTGTTTTTT.

The rearrangement links TRBV2 to TRBJ1-4; D possibly corresponds to TRBD1 (5 bases). CDR1 is SNHLY and CDR2 is FYNNEI in the germline V gene. V was trimmed by 4 bases and J by 4 bases, leaving 13 bases between them. This CDR3 has 15 residues. The CDR3 region is CASSVGQGFNEKLFF. CDR3 nucleotides: TGTGCCAGCAGTGTAGGCCAGGGCTTTAATGAAAAACTGTTTTTT.

This clone came up a few times. Additional DNA sequences in this sample encode the identical CDR3. This chain uses TRBV18 with TRBJ2-5; unclear D gene. CDR3 length equals 11 residues. V was clipped by 5 bases and J by 2 bases, with 3 bases between them. Germline values: CDR1 KGHSH, CDR2 LQKENI. Here the CDR3 reads CASSSQETQYF. The CDR3 DNA reads TGTGCCAGCTCATCTCAAGAGACCCAGTACTTC.

In this sample, this clone turned up a few times. This chain uses TRBV18 with TRBJ1-3; D call uncertain. This CDR3 has 16 residues. V was cut by 3 bases and J by 4 bases, with 16 bases left in between. Germline V gene lookup returns CDR1 KGHSH and CDR2 LQKENI. CDR3 sequence (DNA): TGTGCCAGCTCACCGACCCCCCGAGGGTACGGAAACACCATATATTTT. This sequence encodes CASSPTPRGYGNTIYF. Based on the CDR3 plus reference TRBV18 and TRBJ1-3, the full variable domain is NAGVMQNPRHLVRRRGQEARLRCSPMKGHSHVYWYRQLPEEGLKFMVYLQKENIIDESGMPKERFSAEFPKEGPSILRIQQVVRGDSAAYFCASSPTPRGYGNTIYFGEGSWLTVV.

CDR3 sequence (DNA): TGTGCCAGTAACGACAGGGGGAATAACTATGGCTACACCTTC. This gives the protein CASNDRGNNYGYTF. The V call is TRBV19, the J call TRBJ1-2, with TRBD1 matching over 9 bases. The J segment lost 1 base and the V segment lost 7 bases, leaving 4 bases of the junction unmatched. Germline V CDR1 and CDR2: LNHDA, SQIVND (reference sequence). CDR3 length equals 14 residues.

This sequence joins TRBV3-1 (or the pseudogene TRBV3-2) and TRBJ2-1, with TRBD2 identical over 8 bases. The V segment lost 1 base and the J segment 4 bases; nucleotides outside the gene matches: 3. There are 15 residues in the CDR3. CDR1 LGHDT and CDR2 YNNKEL come from the germline V gene (reference sequence). Written as DNA, the CDR3 is TGTGCCAGCAGCCAAGGCGGGAGGACTTACAATGAGCAGTTCTTC. Protein product: CASSQGGRTYNEQFF.

The CDR3 region is CASSQGLAGGSYEQYF. The CDR3 nucleotides read TGCGCCAGCAGTCAGGGACTAGCGGGGGGCTCCTACGAGCAGTACTTC. The genes are TRBV5-1 and TRBJ2-7, with 15 bases matching TRBD2. J was trimmed by 0 bases and V by 5 bases; bases with no gene match: 3. The CDR3 spans 16 residues. In germline, CDR1 is SGHRS, CDR2 YFSETQ.

The chain links TRBV5-8 to TRBJ2-2; D possibly corresponds to TRBD2 (5 bases). The CDR3 covers 16 residues. Looked up from germline, CDR1 is SGHTS and CDR2 is YDEGEE. The V end lost 4 bases, the J end lost 2 bases, and 15 bases lay between the germline ends. DNA for the CDR3: TGTGCCAGCAGCCTAGCCGGGCGCGGCAACACCGGGGAGCTGTTTTTT. Its translation is CASSLAGRGNTGELFF.

The chain carries TRBV20-1 and TRBJ1-5; no firm D call. The germline V and J ends were trimmed by 6 bases and 4 bases, with 10 bases remaining between them. The CDR3 contains 12 residues. Looked up from germline, CDR1 is DFQATT and CDR2 is SNEGSKA (reference sequence). The CDR3, as DNA: TGCAGTGCCAGTCCGGGTAATCAGCCCCAGCATTTT. Translation: CSASPGNQPQHF.

The CDR3, as DNA: TGTGCCAGCAGTTACGGCGGGGCCACCTACAATGAGCAGTTCTTC. It specifies CASSYGGATYNEQFF. The chain has TRBV6-2 or TRBV6-3 and TRBJ2-1; maybe TRBD2 (6 bases). Trimming removed 2 bases from V and 2 bases from J, with 10 bases in between. The germline gives CDR1 MNHEY, CDR2 SVGEGT. The CDR3 spans 15 residues.

The chain recombines TRBV5-1 with TRBJ2-1, with 9 bases identical to TRBD2. Unmatched junction bases numbered 4, after V lost 2 bases and J lost 1 base. Per germline, CDR1 SGHRS and CDR2 YFSETQ. This CDR3 is built from 16 residues. CDR3 sequence (DNA): TGCGCCAGCAGCTTCCCTAGCGGGGAGTCCTACAATGAGCAGTTCTTC. Its translation: CASSFPSGESYNEQFF.

This clone has just one count. V usage is TRBV5-6 and J usage is TRBJ1-3, with D maybe TRBD1 (5 bases). Trimming took off 0 bases at V and 4 bases at J, with 8 bases between the two ends. CDR1 is SGHDT, CDR2 YYEEEE, per germline. This CDR3 contains 14 residues. CDR3 region: CASSLAGIGNTIYF. CDR3 DNA: TGTGCCAGCAGCTTGGCAGGGATCGGAAACACCATATATTTT.

The rearrangement links TRBV27 to TRBJ2-5; tentative D call: TRBD2 (6 bases). Germline V lookup: CDR1 MNHEY, CDR2 SMNVEV (reference sequence). V gave up 5 bases and J gave up 4 bases, with 20 bases separating them. The CDR3 spans 16 residues. This CDR3 reads CASSPPGRQGPETQYF. The CDR3 DNA reads as TGTGCCAGCAGTCCGCCTGGGAGGCAGGGCCCAGAGACCCAGTACTTC.

J is TRBJ2-3 and V is TRBV5-5; tentative D call: TRBD2 (5 bases). Germline assignment: CDR1 SGHKS and CDR2 YYEKEE (reference sequence). The CDR3 loop spans 15 amino acids. V was pared by 2 bases and J by 0 bases, with 10 bases between. CDR3: CASSLGGLSTDTQYF. As DNA, the CDR3 is TGTGCCAGCAGCTTAGGAGGATTAAGCACAGATACGCAGTATTTT.

This chain uses TRBV11-2 with TRBJ1-4, with no clear D. The CDR3 has 13 amino acids. Trimming shortened V by 1 base and J by 5 bases, and 5 bases separated the two germline ends. Germline CDR1 is SGHAT and CDR2 is FQNNGV. The CDR3 spells CASSLGVNEKLFF. The CDR3 bases are TGTGCCAGCAGCTTAGGCGTGAATGAAAAACTGTTTTTT.

The chain is built from TRBV3-1 (or the pseudogene TRBV3-2) and TRBJ1-1; D call uncertain. Germline V gives CDR1 LGHDT, CDR2 YNNKEL (reference sequence). Trimming stripped 7 bases from V and 6 bases from J, with 9 bases between. This CDR3 contains 11 residues. CDR3 protein: CASTLGPEAFF. Here the CDR3 DNA reads TGTGCCAGCACCCTTGGCCCTGAAGCTTTCTTT.

J is TRBJ2-5 and V is TRBV5-1; 11 bases map to TRBD1. CDR3 length equals 16 residues. V dropped 0 bases and J dropped 0; count of bases not matched to a gene: 1. Germline CDR1 SGHRS, CDR2 YFSETQ. CDR3 sequence reads: CASSLGDRGYQETQYF. CDR3 DNA: TGCGCCAGCAGCTTGGGGGACAGGGGGTACCAAGAGACCCAGTACTTC.

The CDR3 DNA is TGTGCCAGCAGCTTAGAACAGAACACTGAAGCTTTCTTT. This sequence encodes CASSLEQNTEAFF. The chain combines TRBV7-6 with TRBJ1-1; D not certain. The germline V gene has CDR1 SGHVS and CDR2 FNYEAQ. CDR3 size: 13 residues. Trimming stripped 1 base from V and 1 base from J, with 4 bases between.

The chain is built from TRBV29-1 and TRBJ2-7; 11 bases are shared with TRBD1. Losses at the gene ends were 3 bases for V and 4 bases for J; bases not matched to a gene: 2. Germline V CDR1 and CDR2: SQVTM, ANQGSEA. This CDR3 is built from 13 residues. As DNA, the CDR3 is TGCAGCGTTGAGGACAGGGGGCGATACGAGCAGTACTTC. Its protein product is CSVEDRGRYEQYF.

The chain couples TRBV18 to TRBJ2-1, with TRBD1 matching 8 bases. Germline trimming cut 3 bases from V and 13 bases from J; bases unmatched to any gene: 8. Per germline, CDR1 KGHSH and CDR2 LQKENI. The CDR3 has 13 amino acids. CDR3 DNA sequence: TGTGCCAGCTCACCCAGTACACAGGGGGTTCAGTTCTTC. It encodes CASSPSTQGVQFF.